This TCR beta chain was retrieved from a study of spatial heterogeneity in lung cancer. Overall study context: The library had UMIs, and each TCR and UMI pair averaged more than ten raw reads. Study-level points and caveats: Mutation tallies in tumors tracked expanded intratumoral alpha and beta TCR counts.

This CDR3 is 12 amino acids long. V was pared by 6 bases and J by 6 bases, with 4 bases of the junction left unmatched. Note on this clonotype: Its antigen is still unknown.

The time point here: sample taken at primary tumor resection. Untreated early-stage non-small cell lung cancer patients, around 70 in total, were the donors. In TCRdb, the 5' RACE reads were re-called with MiXCR into one record per CDR3 protein. The sample has around 26,000 distinct CDR3 sequences, approximately 10% seen once; the top ten hold approximately 7.5%. The chain couples TRBV12-3 or TRBV12-4 to TRBJ1-1; 7 nucleotides agree with TRBD1. The receptor's source is a male donor with early-stage non-small cell lung cancer. Sequences were derived from lung tumor tissue, sampled at surgery. CDR3 sequence: CASSRQGSEAFF. CDR3 in DNA: TGTGCCAGCAGCCGACAGGGATCTGAAGCTTTCTTT.